The following is a TCR beta chain sequence with its context. With 7 bases clipped from V and 5 bases from J, the junction kept 8 bases outside the gene matches. The length of the CDR3 is 14 residues. The germline V gene encodes CDR1 MNHEY and CDR2 SVGAGI. The data originate from a study of blood T cell repertoires in COVID-19. As for the study in general: Specimens from acute and convalescent COVID-19 originated in the United States, Italy and Spain. PBMCs, B-cell-depleted T cells, or T cells were the source of the cDNA or gDNA that made up the material.

How the authors handled the data: Reference gene primer amplification yielded estimated nucleated cell counts. The table came from immunoSEQ multiplex PCR; TCRdb's copy has only in-frame clones and leaves some out. V, J and clone size derive from that table, while D and trimming were established from the DNA sequence. The table shows around 48,000 clones, with around nine tenths occurring only once. This receptor was taken from a man in his sixties with active or convalescent COVID-19. This chain connects TRBV6-5 to TRBJ2-1, with 7 bases aligning to TRBD1. What was sequenced was peripheral blood. The chain's CDR3 is CASNDGTANNEQFF. For the CDR3, the DNA is TGTGCCAGCAACGACGGGACAGCTAACAATGAGCAGTTCTTC.